A selection of T cell receptor beta chains follows, all from one sample in a study of blood T cell repertoires in COVID-19. Here immunoSEQ multiplex PCR was the method, and the copy in TCRdb shows in-frame clones only, minus some. The sample contains about 14,000 clones, roughly four fifths of which appear only once. The specimen sequenced was peripheral blood. The receptors derive from a boy aged 2 to 10 with active or convalescent COVID-19. Each CDR3 is given with its conserved first and last residue. D genes are given only for firm matches. Size tells how often a clone was seen (once, few, many) or the class of an expanded clone, and some rows leave it out.

cdr3_length clone_size j_call d_call v_call cdr3_aa cdr3_nt
16 NA TRBJ2-7 NA TRBV7-9 CASSLDSPLYSYEQYF TGTGCCAGCAGCCTGGACTCGCCGCTGTACTCCTACGAGCAGTACTTC
13 NA TRBJ1-5 NA TRBV2 CASGEGNNQPQHF TGTGCCAGCGGGGAGGGGAACAATCAGCCCCAGCATTTT
15 NA TRBJ2-5 TRBD2 TRBV14 CASSQGGRTSEGKYF TGTGCCAGCAGCCAGGGAGGGAGGACTAGCGAGGGGAAATACTTC
13 NA TRBJ1-2 TRBD1 TRBV4-2 CASSQDRDYGYTF TGTGCCAGCAGCCAGGACAGGGACTATGGCTACACCTTC
12 NA TRBJ2-5 NA TRBV11-2 CASSLVRETQYF TGTGCCAGCAGCTTAGTGAGGGAGACCCAGTACTTC
14 NA TRBJ2-5 NA TRBV5-1 CASSFGTLKETQYF TGCGCCAGCAGCTTTGGCACCCTGAAGGAGACCCAGTACTTC
13 few TRBJ1-5 TRBD1 TRBV29-1 CSVGQGRNQPQHF TGCAGCGTTGGACAGGGCCGAAATCAGCCCCAGCATTTT
15 NA TRBJ1-1 NA TRBV5-4 CASSLVSGGDTEAFF TGTGCCAGCAGCTTGGTGTCGGGGGGCGATACTGAAGCTTTCTTT
12 NA TRBJ1-2 NA TRBV5-1 CASRSSNYGYTF TGCGCCAGTAGATCCTCAAATTATGGCTACACCTTC
19 NA TRBJ2-1 TRBD2 TRBV10-3 CAISEPSGLAGSSYNEQFF TGTGCCATCAGTGAGCCCTCGGGACTAGCGGGAAGCTCCTACAATGAGCAGTTCTTC
14 NA TRBJ1-6 NA TRBV7-8 CASSSGFSGSPLHF TGTGCCAGCAGCTCAGGGTTTTCGGGTTCACCCCTCCACTTT
13 NA TRBJ2-7 NA TRBV25-1 CASSHRVPYEQYF TGTGCCAGCAGCCACAGGGTCCCCTACGAGCAGTACTTC
15 NA TRBJ1-1 NA TRBV4-2 CASSQEQQGNTEAFF TGTGCCAGCAGCCAGGAACAACAGGGGAACACTGAAGCTTTCTTT
17 NA TRBJ2-7 NA TRBV7-9 CASSREYMGEMTYEQYF TGTGCCAGCTCCAGGGAATACATGGGAGAGATGACCTACGAGCAGTACTTC
16 NA TRBJ2-1 TRBD1 TRBV5-1 CASSPGQGATYNEQFF TGCGCCAGCAGCCCGGGACAGGGGGCTACCTACAATGAGCAGTTCTTC
15 medium-sized TRBJ1-6 NA TRBV11-1 CASSSKTAYNSPLHF TGTGCCAGCAGCTCTAAGACAGCTTATAATTCACCCCTCCACTTT
15 NA TRBJ2-3 TRBD2 TRBV20-1 CSASGLAVGGDTQYF TGCAGTGCTAGTGGACTAGCGGTTGGGGGAGATACGCAGTATTTT
15 NA TRBJ1-2 NA TRBV19 CASSNRPLANYGYTF TGTGCCAGTAGTAACCGCCCCCTAGCTAACTATGGCTACACCTTC
15 NA TRBJ1-2 NA TRBV5-1 CASSPPGEEAYGYTF TGCGCCAGCAGCCCGCCCGGGGAGGAGGCCTATGGCTACACCTTC
17 NA TRBJ2-7 TRBD2 TRBV4-3 CASSLGGGRTGTYEQYF TGCGCCAGCAGCCTCGGGGGGGGTAGAACAGGCACCTACGAGCAGTACTTC
13 NA TRBJ2-5 NA TRBV19 CASSPLVQETQYF TGTGCCAGTAGTCCACTAGTACAAGAGACCCAGTACTTC
15 few TRBJ2-7 NA TRBV5-6 CASSVAFRGGREQYF TGTGCCAGCAGCGTTGCATTTAGGGGGGGGCGCGAGCAGTACTTC
14 few TRBJ2-7 NA TRBV30 CAWRAAGASYEQYF TGTGCCTGGAGGGCAGCAGGGGCCTCCTACGAGCAGTACTTC
14 NA TRBJ1-2 TRBD1 TRBV2 CASSVDREVGGYTF TGTGCCAGCAGTGTGGACAGGGAGGTAGGGGGCTACACCTTC
15 medium-sized TRBJ1-5 NA TRBV5-1 CASSSIRGDNQPQHF TGCGCCAGCAGCTCGATTCGGGGTGACAATCAGCCCCAGCATTTT
15 NA TRBJ2-5 TRBD2 TRBV28 CASSFGAGAEETQYF TGTGCCAGCAGTTTCGGAGCGGGGGCAGAAGAGACCCAGTACTTC
15 NA TRBJ2-4 NA TRBV28 CASSEQGGRGNIQYF TGTGCCAGCAGCGAGCAGGGAGGTAGAGGGAACATTCAGTACTTC
12 few TRBJ2-1 NA TRBV6-5 CASSYGLNEQFF TGTGCCAGCAGTTACGGACTCAATGAGCAGTTCTTC